This TCR beta chain was obtained from a study of T cell changes during pregnancy in multiple sclerosis. The method was immunoSEQ multiplex PCR; TCRdb's version includes in-frame clones alone and lacks a portion of them. Of about 39,000 clones in the sample, 90% were seen once. The CDR3 runs 13 residues. Deletions cut 5 bases from V and 9 bases from J, with 14 bases between. CDR1 is KGHSH, CDR2 LQKENI, per germline. The V call is TRBV18, the J call TRBJ2-4; the D gene is possibly TRBD1 (7 bases). The sample here was CD4+ T cells from peripheral blood mononuclear cells, taken in the first trimester of pregnancy. This TCR was sampled from a female donor in good health, enrolled as a control in a pregnancy study. The CDR3 loop is CASSDRDGGIQYF. CDR3 DNA sequence: TGTGCCAGCTCAGACAGGGACGGGGGCATTCAGTACTTC.